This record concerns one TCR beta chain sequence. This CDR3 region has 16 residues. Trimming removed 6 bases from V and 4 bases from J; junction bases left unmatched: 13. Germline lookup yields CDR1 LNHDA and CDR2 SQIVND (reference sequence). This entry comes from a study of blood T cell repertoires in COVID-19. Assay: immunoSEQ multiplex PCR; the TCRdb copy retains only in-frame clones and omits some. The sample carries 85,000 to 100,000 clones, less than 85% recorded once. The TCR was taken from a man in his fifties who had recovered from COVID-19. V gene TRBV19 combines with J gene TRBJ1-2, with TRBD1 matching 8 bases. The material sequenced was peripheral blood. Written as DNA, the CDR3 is TGTGCCAGTAGCCAATTGGACAGGGAGGGAGTCTATGGCTACACCTTC. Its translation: CASSQLDREGVYGYTF. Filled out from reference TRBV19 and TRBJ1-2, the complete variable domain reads DGGITQSPKYLFRKEGQNVTLSCEQNLNHDAMYWYRQDPGQGLRLIYYSQIVNDFQKGDIAEGYSVSREKKESFPLTVTSAQKNPTAFYLCASSQLDREGVYGYTFGSGTRLTVV.